The clone carrying this TCR beta chain came up many times. What it binds is not known. According to the study, TCR beta libraries were built with iRepertoire HTBI primers and CDR3-region Arm-PCR. TCRdb called the multiplex PCR reads again in MiXCR, with one record for every CDR3 protein. In the table there are fewer than 400,000 distinct CDR3 sequences, over 15% of which are singletons. The time point is: newly diagnosed GD, antithyroid drugs for less than 3 months. Isolated PBMC RNA provided the starting material for the TCR library. These data come from a study of regulatory T cells in long-lasting Graves disease. General study findings and limits: It was in persistent disease that TRBV28, TRBJ1-2 and TRBJ2-5 were favored. Persistent Graves' patients possessed reduced TCR diversity relative to recently diagnosed ones.

There are 14 residues in the CDR3. Germline V gives CDR1 LGHNT, CDR2 FRNRAP. The germline V and J ends were trimmed by 7 bases and 5 bases, with 17 bases remaining between them. V is TRBV12-5 and J is TRBJ2-5, with D perhaps matching TRBD1 or TRBD2 (5 bases each). This TCR was sampled from a female donor with Graves disease. The sample in question was peripheral blood mononuclear cells (PBMCs), obtained at new diagnosis, from a patient treated with antithyroid drugs. The CDR3 region is CASVRDGHGETQYF. The CDR3 DNA reads TGTGCTAGTGTTCGGGACGGCCACGGGGAGACCCAGTACTTC.